The clone carrying this T cell receptor (beta chain) was picked up a small number of times. The antigen remains unidentified. The sample belongs to a study of chemoradiotherapy in HPV16-positive cancers. Study results and caveats: HPV-specific T cells were functionally defined from only a couple of HPV16-positive patients.

The CDR3 runs to 11 residues. The germline V gene has CDR1 SGDLS and CDR2 YYNGEE. V was cut by 5 bases and J by 1 base, with 3 bases left in between. TCRdb's copy holds only in-frame clones and misses some; the assay was immunoSEQ multiplex PCR. The sample yields thousands of clones, approximately 90% seen once. Over chemoradiotherapy, repertoires were sampled more than once. The chain joins TRBV9 to TRBJ1-2, with no clear D. The sequence was collected from a human donor with HPV-associated anogenital cancer. The material was tumor tissue, obtained from a patient who underwent chemoradiotherapy. The CDR3 bases are TGTGCCAGCAGTCTTAACTATGGCTACACCTTC. Its translation is CASSLNYGYTF.